The source of this T cell receptor beta chain is a study of T cells after yellow fever vaccination. Study observations and caveats: Post-booster repertoires again held most primary-vaccination clones (96% CD4, over 80% CD8). Weaker, the secondary response had a peak occurring faster, on day 5 versus 15. Abundant clonotypes (contaminants from the bulk population) could be present in FACS-sorted repertoires.

The germline gives CDR1 MNHNY, CDR2 SVGAGI (reference sequence). J gave up 10 bases and V 3 bases, and 5 bases lay outside the gene matches. The CDR3 loop spans 13 amino acids. UMIs were added to TCR cDNA along with a universal primer site when it was made by 5'RACE template switching. TCRdb ran MiXCR on the 5' RACE reads and lists one entry per CDR3 protein. The sample has about 160,000 distinct CDR3 sequences, roughly 9% seen once. This clonotype occurred a few times. No antigen is known for it. The sequence derives from a young man who received the YFV17D yellow fever vaccine. The sequencing used CD8+ T cells sorted from PBMCs, collected 45 days after the yellow fever booster vaccination. This sequence joins TRBV6-6 and TRBJ2-1, with 8 bases matching TRBD2. As DNA, the CDR3 is TGTGCCAGCAGTTATGGGACTAGGTGGGAGCAGTTCTTC. Its translation: CASSYGTRWEQFF.